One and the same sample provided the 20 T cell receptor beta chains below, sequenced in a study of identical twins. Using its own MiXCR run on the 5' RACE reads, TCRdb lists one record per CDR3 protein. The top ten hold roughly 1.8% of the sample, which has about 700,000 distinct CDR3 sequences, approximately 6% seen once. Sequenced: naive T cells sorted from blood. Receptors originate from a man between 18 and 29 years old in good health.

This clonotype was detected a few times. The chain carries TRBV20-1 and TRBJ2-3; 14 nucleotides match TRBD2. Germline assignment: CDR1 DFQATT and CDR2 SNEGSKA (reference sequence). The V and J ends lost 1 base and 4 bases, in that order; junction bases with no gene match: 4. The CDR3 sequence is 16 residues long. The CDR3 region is CSARAGLAGAPDTQYF. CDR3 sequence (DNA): TGCAGTGCTAGAGCGGGACTAGCGGGGGCCCCAGATACGCAGTATTTT.

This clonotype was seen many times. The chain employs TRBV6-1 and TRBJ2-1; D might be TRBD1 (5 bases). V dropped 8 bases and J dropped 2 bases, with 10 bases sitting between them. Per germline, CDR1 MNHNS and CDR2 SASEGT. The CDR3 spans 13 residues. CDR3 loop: CASRQLPYNEQFF. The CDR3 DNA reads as TGTGCCAGCCGACAGCTACCCTACAATGAGCAGTTCTTC.

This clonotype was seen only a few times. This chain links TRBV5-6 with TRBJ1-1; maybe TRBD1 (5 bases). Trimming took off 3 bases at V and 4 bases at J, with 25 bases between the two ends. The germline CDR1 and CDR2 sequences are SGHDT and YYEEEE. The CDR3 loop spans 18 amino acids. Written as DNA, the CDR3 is TGTGCCAGCAGCTCGGGGCGCGAAATACTGGGGGATGGCACTGAAGCTTTCTTT. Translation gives CASSSGREILGDGTEAFF.

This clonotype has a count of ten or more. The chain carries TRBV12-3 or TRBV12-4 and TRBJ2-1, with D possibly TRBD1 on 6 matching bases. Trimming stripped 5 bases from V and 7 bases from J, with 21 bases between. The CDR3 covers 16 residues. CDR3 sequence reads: CASSPQGWVRGNEQFF. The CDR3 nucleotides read TGTGCCAGCAGTCCCCAGGGGTGGGTAAGGGGGAATGAGCAGTTCTTC.

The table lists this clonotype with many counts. DNA for the CDR3: TGTGCCAGCAGGAGTGGGACAGGGCCACAAGAGACCCAGTACTTC. This encodes CASRSGTGPQETQYF. J is TRBJ2-5 and V is TRBV5-5; 9 bases map to TRBD1. The CDR3 runs to 15 residues. After removal of 5 bases from V and 2 bases from J, the junction contained 7 bases not matched to a gene. Germline lookup yields CDR1 SGHKS and CDR2 YYEKEE (reference sequence).

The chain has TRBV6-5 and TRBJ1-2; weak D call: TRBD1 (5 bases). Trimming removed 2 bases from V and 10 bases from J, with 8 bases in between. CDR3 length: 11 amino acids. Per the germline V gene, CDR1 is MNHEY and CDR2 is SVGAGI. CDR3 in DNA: TGTGCCAGCAGTTACAGGGGTGCCTACACCTTC. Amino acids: CASSYRGAYTF.

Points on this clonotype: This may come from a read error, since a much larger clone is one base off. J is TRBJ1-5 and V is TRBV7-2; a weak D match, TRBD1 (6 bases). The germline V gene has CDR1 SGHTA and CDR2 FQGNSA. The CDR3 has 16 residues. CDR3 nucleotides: TGTGCCATCAGCTTATTGGACAGTTATAGCAATCAGCCCCAGCATTTT. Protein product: CAISLLDSYSNQPQHF.

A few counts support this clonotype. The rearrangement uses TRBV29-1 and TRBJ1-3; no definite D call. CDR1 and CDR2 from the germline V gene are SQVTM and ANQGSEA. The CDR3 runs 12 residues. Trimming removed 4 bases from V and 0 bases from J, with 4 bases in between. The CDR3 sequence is CSVAGSGNTIYF. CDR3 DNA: TGCAGCGTTGCCGGCTCTGGAAACACCATATATTTT. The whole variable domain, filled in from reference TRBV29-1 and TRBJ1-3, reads SAVISQKPSRDICQRGTSLTIQCQVDSQVTMMFWYRQQPGQSLTLIATANQGSEATYESGFVIDKFPISRPNLTFSTLTVSNMSPEDSSIYLCSVAGSGNTIYFGEGSWLTVV.

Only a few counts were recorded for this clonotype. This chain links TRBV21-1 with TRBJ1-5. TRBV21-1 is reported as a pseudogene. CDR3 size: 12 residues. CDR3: CASSPRGMAQHF. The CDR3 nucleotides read TGTGCCAGCAGCCCGCGCGGGATGGCCCAGCATTTT.

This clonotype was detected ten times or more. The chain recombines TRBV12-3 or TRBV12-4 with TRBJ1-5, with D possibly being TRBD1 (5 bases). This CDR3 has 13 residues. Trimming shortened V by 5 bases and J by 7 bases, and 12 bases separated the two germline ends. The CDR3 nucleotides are TGTGCCAGCAGTCCAGCAGGGTTACAGCCCCAGCATTTT. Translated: CASSPAGLQPQHF.

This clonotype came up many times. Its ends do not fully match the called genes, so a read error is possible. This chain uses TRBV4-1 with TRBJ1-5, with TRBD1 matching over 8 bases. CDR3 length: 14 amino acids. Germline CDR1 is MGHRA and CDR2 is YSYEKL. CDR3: CASSQGQVNQPQHF. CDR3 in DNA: TGTGCCAGCAGCCAGGGACAGGTCAATCAGCCCCAGCATTTT.

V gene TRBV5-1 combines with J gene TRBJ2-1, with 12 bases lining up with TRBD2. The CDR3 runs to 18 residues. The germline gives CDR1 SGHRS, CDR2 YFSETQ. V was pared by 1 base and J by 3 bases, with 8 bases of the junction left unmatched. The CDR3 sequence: CASSLLETSGSYYNEQFF. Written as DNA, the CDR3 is TGCGCCAGCAGCTTGCTTGAGACTAGCGGGAGCTACTACAATGAGCAGTTCTTC.

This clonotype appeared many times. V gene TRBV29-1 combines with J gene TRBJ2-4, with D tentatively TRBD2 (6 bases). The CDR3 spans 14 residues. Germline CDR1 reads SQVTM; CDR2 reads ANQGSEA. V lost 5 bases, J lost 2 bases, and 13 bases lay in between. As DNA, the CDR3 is TGCAGCGTTTCACCTGGGGGGTCCAAAAACATTCAGTACTTC. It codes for CSVSPGGSKNIQYF.

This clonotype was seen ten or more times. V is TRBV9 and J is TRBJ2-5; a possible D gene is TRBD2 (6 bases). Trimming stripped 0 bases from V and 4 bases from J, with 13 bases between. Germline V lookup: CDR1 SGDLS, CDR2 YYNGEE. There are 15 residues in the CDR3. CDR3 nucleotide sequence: TGTGCCAGCAGCGTAGGGGTAGCGGTAGGAGAGACCCAGTACTTC. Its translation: CASSVGVAVGETQYF.

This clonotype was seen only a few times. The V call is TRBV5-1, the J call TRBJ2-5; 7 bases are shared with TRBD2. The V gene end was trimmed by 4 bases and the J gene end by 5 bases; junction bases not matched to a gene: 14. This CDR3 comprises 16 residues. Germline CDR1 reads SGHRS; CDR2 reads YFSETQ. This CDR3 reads CASSATLAGVVETQYF. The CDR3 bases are TGCGCCAGCAGCGCCACCCTTGCGGGAGTTGTGGAGACCCAGTACTTC.

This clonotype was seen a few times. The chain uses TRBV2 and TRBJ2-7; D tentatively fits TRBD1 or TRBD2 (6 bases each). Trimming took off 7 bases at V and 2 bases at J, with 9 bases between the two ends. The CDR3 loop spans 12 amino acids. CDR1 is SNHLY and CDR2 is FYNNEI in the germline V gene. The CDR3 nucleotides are TGTGCCAGCACGGGGGCGGCCTACGAGCAGTACTTC. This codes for CASTGAAYEQYF.

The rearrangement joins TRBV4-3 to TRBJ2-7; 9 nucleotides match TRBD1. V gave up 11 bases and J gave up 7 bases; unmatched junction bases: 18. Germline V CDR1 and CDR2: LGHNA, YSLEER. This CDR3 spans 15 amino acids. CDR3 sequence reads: CAREEIGDRAEEQYF. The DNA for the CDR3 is TGCGCCCGCGAGGAGATAGGGGACAGGGCCGAGGAGCAGTACTTC.

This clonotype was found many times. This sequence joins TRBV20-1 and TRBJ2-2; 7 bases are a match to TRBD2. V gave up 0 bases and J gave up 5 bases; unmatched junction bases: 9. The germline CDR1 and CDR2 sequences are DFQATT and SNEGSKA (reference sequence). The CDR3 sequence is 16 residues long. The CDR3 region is CSARDQGGRITGELFF. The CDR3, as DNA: TGCAGTGCTAGAGATCAAGGCGGGAGAATTACCGGGGAGCTGTTTTTT.

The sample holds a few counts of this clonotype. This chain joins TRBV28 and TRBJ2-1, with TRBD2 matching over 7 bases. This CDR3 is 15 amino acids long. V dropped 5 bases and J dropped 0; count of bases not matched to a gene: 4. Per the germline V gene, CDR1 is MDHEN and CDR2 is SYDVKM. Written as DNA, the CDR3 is TGTGCCAGCAGTGCCGGGACTAACTCCTACAATGAGCAGTTCTTC. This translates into CASSAGTNSYNEQFF.

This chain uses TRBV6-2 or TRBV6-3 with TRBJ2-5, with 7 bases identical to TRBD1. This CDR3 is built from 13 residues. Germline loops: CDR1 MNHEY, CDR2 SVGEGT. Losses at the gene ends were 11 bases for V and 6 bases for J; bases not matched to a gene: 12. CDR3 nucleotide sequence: TGTGCCCACCGGGACAGCTGGACAAAGACCCAGTACTTC. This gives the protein CAHRDSWTKTQYF.